In this sample, the clone carrying this TCR beta chain turned up a few times. The target antigen is unknown. Trimming at V came to 0 bases and at J to 6 bases, leaving 7 bases not matched to a gene. The V gene's germline CDR1 is SGHDN and CDR2 FVKESK. The CDR3 contains 16 residues. This record belongs to a study of identical twins. Findings of the study overall: It was possible that invariant MAIT and iNKT cells partly confounded the zero-insertion analyses. With abundant cord blood beta clonotypes, insertions were fewer; memory repertoires showed no such pattern.

TCRdb recomputed calls from the 5' RACE reads with MiXCR, one row per CDR3 protein. The repertoire holds 1.5 million to 2 million distinct CDR3 sequences, roughly a third seen once, with approximately 0.29% in the top ten. The V gene is TRBV14, the J gene TRBJ2-1, with 8 bases lining up with TRBD2. The sample comprised cord blood. This sequence originates from a newborn girl in good health. This chain's CDR3 is CASSQEPLAGRNEQFF. CDR3 sequence (DNA): TGTGCCAGCAGCCAAGAACCGCTAGCGGGTCGCAATGAGCAGTTCTTC.